The 21 T cell receptor beta chains below come from one sample, sequenced in a study of OX40 agonist ivuxolimab in advanced cancers. Library generation was performed with the immunoSEQ multiplex PCR assay. TCRdb stores this immuneACCESS table with in-frame sequences only. Part of the clones is absent; in the studies checked, under half of the shortfall reflects unresolved V genes, and no reason is known for the rest. This sample gives tens of thousands of clones in total; roughly 81% of them show up just once. In total, the top ten clones hold about 1.6% of the sample. This specimen was CD4+ or CD8+ T cells sorted from blood, taken in a trial of the OX40 agonist ivuxolimab. These receptors were obtained from an adult with an advanced solid tumor such as melanoma, head and neck, liver or kidney cancer.

This clone was detected a few times. This sample includes further DNA sequences coding for the same CDR3. The chain couples TRBV10-3 to TRBJ1-2; the D gene is possibly TRBD1 (5 bases). V lost 6 bases to trimming and J lost 2 bases, with 13 bases between them. Germline-derived CDR1 and CDR2 are ENHRY and SYGVKD. This CDR3 has 14 amino acids. CDR3 in amino acids: CAISLQETNYGYTF. The CDR3 DNA reads TGTGCCATCAGCCTACAGGAGACAAACTATGGCTACACCTTC.

This clone was seen a few times. The V call is TRBV2, the J call TRBJ1-4, with TRBD1 as a possible D gene (5 bases). This CDR3 comprises 13 residues. Trimming pared 3 bases from V and 12 bases from J, leaving 14 bases between. In germline, CDR1 is SNHLY, CDR2 FYNNEI. The CDR3 loop reads CASSEGTGSELFF. CDR3 bases: TGTGCCAGCAGTGAGGGGACTGGGAGCGAACTGTTTTTT. Based on the CDR3 plus reference TRBV2 and TRBJ1-4, the full variable domain is EPEVTQTPSHQVTQMGQEVILRCVPISNHLYFYWYRQILGQKVEFLVSFYNNEISEKSEIFDDQFSVERPDGSNFTLKIRSTKLEDSAMYFCASSEGTGSELFFGSGTQLSVL.

The chain employs TRBV5-5 and TRBJ1-1; D is perhaps TRBD1 (5 bases). Between the trimmed V and J ends, which lost 6 bases and 3 bases, there was a span of 18 bases. CDR1 and CDR2 (germline): SGHKS, YYEKEE (reference sequence). This CDR3 contains 15 residues. CDR3 coding DNA: TGTGCCAGCACCTTTCACGGGACTACGGACACTGAAGCTTTCTTT. This sequence encodes CASTFHGTTDTEAFF.

The genes are TRBV5-1 and TRBJ2-2; TRBD1 is a possible D gene (6 bases). The CDR3 is 16 residues long. Germline CDR1 SGHRS, CDR2 YFSETQ. The V end lost 0 bases, the J end lost 0 bases, and 9 bases lay between the germline ends. CDR3 nucleotides: TGCGCCAGCAGCTTGGCGGACAGCGCGAACACCGGGGAGCTGTTTTTT. Protein: CASSLADSANTGELFF.

The CDR3 DNA sequence: TGTGCCAGCAGTAAGGACAGGGACACTTACTATGGCTACACCTTC. Amino acids: CASSKDRDTYYGYTF. The V and J genes are TRBV6-1 and TRBJ1-2, with 8 bases fitting TRBD1. J was trimmed by 3 bases and V by 5 bases; bases with no gene match: 8. The germline gives CDR1 MNHNS, CDR2 SASEGT. The CDR3 has 15 amino acids.

This clone is termed medium-sized. The genes are TRBV4-1 and TRBJ2-7; D ambiguous. This CDR3 spans 17 amino acids. The V gene lost 0 bases and the J gene lost 2 bases, with 17 bases spanning the gap. Germline values: CDR1 MGHRA, CDR2 YSYEKL. The CDR3 nucleotides are TGCGCCAGCAGCCAAGATCCTAGGTGGCGTCCGGCCTACGAGCAGTACTTC. Protein sequence: CASSQDPRWRPAYEQYF.

The genes are TRBV27 and TRBJ2-1; unclear D gene. CDR1 and CDR2 from the germline V gene are MNHEY and SMNVEV (reference sequence). The CDR3 covers 14 residues. Trimming stripped 4 bases from V and 9 bases from J, with 16 bases between. The CDR3 loop is CASSSGLVRTEQFF. For the CDR3, the DNA is TGTGCCAGCAGTTCCGGCCTAGTGAGGACTGAGCAGTTCTTC.

The gene calls are TRBV2 and TRBJ2-1; unclear D gene. CDR1 is SNHLY, CDR2 FYNNEI, per germline. The CDR3 has 12 amino acids. Trimming shortened V by 6 bases and J by 6 bases, and 9 bases separated the two germline ends. CDR3 sequence reads: CASSPAVNEQFF. CDR3 DNA sequence: TGTGCCAGCAGCCCGGCAGTCAATGAGCAGTTCTTC.

J is TRBJ1-2 and V is TRBV4-1; the D is unclear. CDR1 is MGHRA, CDR2 YSYEKL, per germline. Trimming cost V 0 bases and J 1 base, with 12 bases left between them. The CDR3 is 16 amino acids. The CDR3 loop is CASSQDGRLNNYGYTF. The CDR3 DNA sequence: TGCGCCAGCAGCCAAGACGGGAGACTAAATAACTATGGCTACACCTTC.

The rearrangement links TRBV28 to TRBJ1-5; D unclear. The V gene lost 5 bases and the J gene lost 2 bases, with 16 bases spanning the gap. This CDR3 is 16 amino acids long. CDR1 and CDR2 (germline): MDHEN, SYDVKM. As DNA, the CDR3 is TGTGCCAGCAGTAAGGAGGGCTCCGGGGGCAATCAGCCCCAGCATTTT. Its protein is CASSKEGSGGNQPQHF. Supplemented by reference TRBV28 and TRBJ1-5, the full variable domain reads DVKVTQSSRYLVKRTGEKVFLECVQDMDHENMFWYRQDPGLGLRLIYFSYDVKMKEKGDIPEGYSVSREKKERFSLILESASTNQTSMYLCASSKEGSGGNQPQHFGDGTRLSIL.

This clone appeared once. This chain uses TRBV5-1 with TRBJ2-5, with 9 bases identical to TRBD1. Germline assignment: CDR1 SGHRS and CDR2 YFSETQ. The junction had 4 bases not matched to a gene; V was cut back by 3 bases and J by 1 base. CDR3 length: 15 amino acids. CDR3 bases: TGCGCCAGCAGCTCCCAGGGACAGGGCCAAGAGACCCAGTACTTC. It encodes CASSSQGQGQETQYF.

CDR3: CASSPDSSSYNEQFF. The CDR3 nucleotides are TGTGCCAGCAGTCCTGACAGCAGCTCCTACAATGAGCAGTTCTTC. The V and J genes are TRBV2 and TRBJ2-1, with TRBD1 as a possible D gene (5 bases). The germline V gene has CDR1 SNHLY and CDR2 FYNNEI. Trimming cost V 5 bases and J 0 bases, with 11 bases left between them. This CDR3 comprises 15 residues.

The CDR3 bases are TGCGCCAGTCGGACAGGGCCTCGAGAGCCCCAGCATTTT. Protein sequence: CASRTGPREPQHF. The chain carries TRBV5-1 and TRBJ1-5, with TRBD1 identical over 8 bases. After removal of 8 bases from V and 8 bases from J, the junction contained 9 bases not matched to a gene. From germline, CDR1 is SGHRS and CDR2 YFSETQ. CDR3 length: 13 residues.

The gene calls are TRBV10-1 and TRBJ2-1, with D tentatively TRBD2 (5 bases). Trimming left V 5 bases short and J 6 bases short, with 14 bases between. This CDR3 is built from 14 residues. Germline-derived CDR1 and CDR2 are WNHNN and SYGVQD (reference sequence). CDR3 region: CASSPGSAGNEQFF. As DNA, the CDR3 is TGCGCCAGCAGTCCGGGTAGCGCGGGCAATGAGCAGTTCTTC.

This rearrangement joins TRBV6-5 to TRBJ2-7, with unresolved D. CDR1 is MNHEY, CDR2 SVGAGI, per germline. V lost 10 bases, J lost 6 bases, and 16 bases lay in between. This CDR3 has 12 residues. The CDR3 region is CATLSPTGEQYF. The CDR3 DNA follows: TGTGCCACATTATCTCCGACGGGCGAGCAGTACTTC.

This clone turned up a few times. This chain joins TRBV7-3 and TRBJ2-2, with 10 bases aligning to TRBD1. V trimming: 5 bases; J trimming: 2 bases; junction bases outside the gene matches: 8. This CDR3 is built from 17 residues. CDR1 and CDR2 from the germline V gene are SGHTA and FQGTGA. The CDR3 sequence: CASSTTGTGVNTGELFF. CDR3 nucleotide sequence: TGTGCCAGCAGCACAACCGGGACAGGGGTAAACACCGGGGAGCTGTTTTTT.

V gene TRBV7-2 combines with J gene TRBJ1-5; D is undetermined. The CDR3 is made up of 13 amino acids. V lost 4 bases and J 5 bases, leaving 9 bases between the germline ends. Germline V CDR1 and CDR2: SGHTA, FQGNSA. In DNA, the CDR3 is TGTGCCAGCAGCTCGCAGGCAGATCAGCCCCAGCATTTT. This sequence encodes CASSSQADQPQHF.

This chain joins TRBV4-1 and TRBJ1-6; 7 bases fit TRBD1. This CDR3 is 15 amino acids long. The V gene's germline CDR1 is MGHRA and CDR2 YSYEKL. The J segment lost 11 bases and the V segment lost 3 bases, leaving 10 bases of the junction unmatched. CDR3 sequence (DNA): TGCGCCAGCAGCCACCGACAGGGAGGGTTCCCACCCCTCCACTTT. Translating gives CASSHRQGGFPPLHF.

The CDR3 DNA reads TGTGCCATCAGTGCCTCGGGAGGCAAGCAAGAGACCCAGTACTTC. Translation gives CAISASGGKQETQYF. The chain has TRBV10-3 and TRBJ2-5; TRBD2 aligns across 7 bases. This CDR3 has 15 amino acids. Germline CDR1 is ENHRY and CDR2 is SYGVKD. J was trimmed by 2 bases and V by 4 bases; bases with no gene match: 7.

This clone was detected only a few times. The chain links TRBV18 to TRBJ2-7, with D hard to call. Per the germline V gene, CDR1 is KGHSH and CDR2 is LQKENI. The CDR3 consists of 12 residues. V lost 1 base and J 2 bases, leaving 3 bases between the germline ends. CDR3 amino acids: CASSPRAYEQYF. In nucleotides, the CDR3 is TGTGCCAGCTCACCACGAGCCTACGAGCAGTACTTC.

The chain recombines TRBV5-1 with TRBJ1-1; D not resolved. CDR3 size: 13 residues. Per germline, CDR1 SGHRS and CDR2 YFSETQ. Trimming cost V 0 bases and J 5 bases, with 8 bases left between them. Here the CDR3 DNA reads TGCGCCAGCAGCTTGGGGATCCAAACTGAAGCTTTCTTT. It yields the protein CASSLGIQTEAFF.